This T cell receptor (beta chain) was observed in a study of cytomegalovirus exposure and HLA in healthy donors. General study results and limits: Reportedly, cytomegalovirus status was diagnosed with high sensitivity and specificity. For most TCR sequences rarity was the rule, although some public TCRs occurred in many donors. Across all donors, roughly uniform sequencing depth was an assumption of the presence/absence analyses.

After removal of 1 base from V and 5 bases from J, the junction contained 3 bases not matched to a gene. This CDR3 is built from 14 residues. Germline lookup yields CDR1 SGHDT and CDR2 YYEEEE. 60 Vbeta and 13 Jbeta primers were used in PCR. Assay used: immunoSEQ multiplex PCR; TCRdb lists only in-frame clones, some missing. The sample comprises some 150,000 clones, approximately 88% of which are singletons, and under 2% rests with the top ten. Comment on this clone: Its target is not known.

Sequenced material: PBMCs. This receptor was obtained from a woman aged 18-29 years in good health and CMV-seronegative. V and J are TRBV5-6 and TRBJ1-1; 9 nucleotides agree with TRBD1. The DNA for the CDR3 is TGTGCCAGCAGCTTGACAGGGGGCCAAACTGAAGCTTTCTTT. It codes for CASSLTGGQTEAFF.